Listed here are 12 T cell receptor beta chains from one sample, sequenced in a study of blood T cell repertoires in COVID-19. The assay was immunoSEQ multiplex PCR, and TCRdb's table has in-frame clones only and misses some. The sample yields hundreds of thousands of clones, 87% seen once. Sequenced sample: peripheral blood. Every receptor here comes from a young man with active or convalescent COVID-19.

The rearrangement uses TRBV7-2 and TRBJ2-2; possible D gene TRBD2, 6 bases. This CDR3 is 16 amino acids long. Germline lookup yields CDR1 SGHTA and CDR2 FQGNSA. V lost 6 bases to trimming and J lost 0 bases, with 14 bases between them. CDR3 sequence (DNA): TGTGCCAGCAGGACAAGGAGGGGCGCGAACACCGGGGAGCTGTTTTTT. It yields the protein CASRTRRGANTGELFF. Based on the CDR3 plus reference TRBV7-2 and TRBJ2-2, the full variable domain is GAGVSQSPSNKVTEKGKDVELRCDPISGHTALYWYRQSLGQGLEFLIYFQGNSAPDKSGLPSDRFSAERTGGSVSTLTIQRTQQEDSAVYLCASRTRRGANTGELFFGEGSRLTVL.

For the CDR3, the DNA is TGTGCCAGCAGCCGACAGGGGGTTGATGGCTACACCTTC. Its protein is CASSRQGVDGYTF. This chain links TRBV7-9 with TRBJ1-2; 9 bases agree with TRBD1. Germline V CDR1 and CDR2: SEHNR, FQNEAQ (reference sequence). This CDR3 comprises 13 residues. Losses at the gene ends were 5 bases for V and 6 bases for J; bases not matched to a gene: 4.

This clone appeared once. The CDR3 sequence: CATGPGAQRKPDEQFF. CDR3 bases: TGTGCCACCGGACCGGGAGCCCAGAGGAAACCCGATGAGCAGTTCTTC. V gene TRBV24-1 combines with J gene TRBJ2-1; the D gene is possibly TRBD2 (6 bases). Trimming left V 9 bases short and J 8 bases short, with 25 bases between. Germline CDR1 KGHDR, CDR2 SFDVKD. The CDR3 totals 16 residues.

The rearrangement uses TRBV11-1 and TRBJ2-7, with 10 bases identical to TRBD2. Losses at the gene ends were 5 bases for V and 3 bases for J; bases not matched to a gene: 10. Germline CDR1 is SGHAT and CDR2 is FQDESV (reference sequence). The CDR3 consists of 16 residues. The CDR3 DNA is TGTGCCAGCAGCCAACAAGGAGCTAGCGGGAGCTACGAGCAGTACTTC. Protein product: CASSQQGASGSYEQYF. The whole variable domain, filled in from reference TRBV11-1 and TRBJ2-7, reads EAEVAQSPRYKITEKSQAVAFWCDPISGHATLYWYRQILGQGPELLVQFQDESVVDDSQLPKDRFSAERLKGVDSTLKIQPAELGDSAMYLCASSQQGASGSYEQYFGPGTRLTVT.

This chain connects TRBV27 to TRBJ1-1; D unresolved. Germline CDR1 MNHEY, CDR2 SMNVEV (reference sequence). The CDR3 spans 14 residues. V dropped 4 bases and J dropped 1 base, with 10 bases sitting between them. CDR3 amino acids: CASSSTTPNTEAFF. The CDR3 nucleotides read TGTGCCAGCAGTTCAACAACACCGAACACTGAAGCTTTCTTT.

The rearrangement links TRBV5-6 to TRBJ2-5, with D hard to call. V was pared by 6 bases and J by 5 bases, with 14 bases between. The CDR3 extends over 13 amino acids. Germline V gives CDR1 SGHDT, CDR2 YYEEEE. The CDR3 loop is CASNLLGSETQYF. The CDR3 region has the DNA TGTGCCAGCAACCTTCTGGGTAGCGAGACCCAGTACTTC.

The J gene is TRBJ2-3, the V gene TRBV7-9; TRBD1 aligns across 9 bases. The CDR3 has 16 residues. V lost 3 bases, J lost 8 bases, and 12 bases stayed unmatched. The germline V gene has CDR1 SEHNR and CDR2 FQNEAQ (reference sequence). The CDR3 coding sequence is TGTGCCAGCAGCTTCAATGACAGGGGGGATGTGGGTACGCAGTATTTT. It yields the protein CASSFNDRGDVGTQYF.

The chain joins TRBV7-9 to TRBJ2-2, with D perhaps matching TRBD1 (6 bases). The CDR3 is 16 residues long. V was trimmed by 9 bases and J by 7 bases, leaving 24 bases between them. In germline, CDR1 is SEHNR, CDR2 FQNEAQ (reference sequence). CDR3 DNA sequence: TGTGCCAGGACCTCTCTTACAGGGAGTGGAAACGGGGAGCTGTTTTTT. This sequence encodes CARTSLTGSGNGELFF.

The J gene is TRBJ1-6, the V gene TRBV5-1; 9 nucleotides align to TRBD1. This CDR3 contains 14 residues. Trimming removed 2 bases from V and 7 bases from J; junction bases left unmatched: 1. Germline V gives CDR1 SGHRS, CDR2 YFSETQ. The CDR3 loop is CASSFGTGNSPLHF. CDR3 DNA: TGCGCCAGCAGCTTCGGGACAGGGAATTCACCCCTCCACTTT.

The rearrangement joins TRBV5-8 to TRBJ2-5, with TRBD2 matching over 15 bases. The V gene end was trimmed by 2 bases and the J gene end by 5 bases; junction bases not matched to a gene: 4. From germline, CDR1 is SGHTS and CDR2 YDEGEE. The CDR3 contains 16 residues. The CDR3 protein is CASSFGLAGGMETQYF. The CDR3 DNA reads as TGTGCCAGCAGCTTCGGACTAGCGGGAGGGATGGAGACCCAGTACTTC. The full variable domain, in which reference TRBV5-8 and TRBJ2-5 provide the parts outside the CDR3, is EAGVTQSPTHLIKTRGQQATLRCSPISGHTSVYWYQQALGLGLQFLLWYDEGEERNRGNFPPRFSGRQFPNYSSELNVNALELEDSALYLCASSFGLAGGMETQYFGPGTRLLVL.

The chain combines TRBV5-1 with TRBJ2-7, with D possibly being TRBD2 (6 bases). Germline V gene sequence: CDR1 SGHRS, CDR2 YFSETQ. Trimming left V 4 bases short and J 2 bases short, with 19 bases between. This CDR3 has 16 amino acids. As DNA, the CDR3 is TGCGCCAGCAGCCCCCCTTTAAGGGACTCTACCTACGAGCAGTACTTC. Translated, it gives CASSPPLRDSTYEQYF.

The chain links TRBV9 to TRBJ1-4; maybe TRBD1 (5 bases). Germline V gene data show CDR1 as SGDLS and CDR2 as YYNGEE. Trimming took 3 bases from V and 0 from J, leaving 15 bases between them. The CDR3 loop spans 17 amino acids. The CDR3 spells CASSERGTGATNEKLFF. CDR3 bases: TGTGCCAGCAGCGAGAGGGGTACGGGGGCAACTAATGAAAAACTGTTTTTT.